These 30 T cell receptor beta chains originate from one sample sequenced in a study of T cells and Merkel cell carcinoma outcomes. Here immunoSEQ multiplex PCR was the method, and the copy in TCRdb shows in-frame clones only, minus some. The sample lists 8,000 to 9,500 clones, around four fifths seen once, with about 2.2% in the top ten. Specimen: tumor tissue from Merkel cell carcinoma. These receptors all stem from a human donor with Merkel cell carcinoma.

This clone came up a few times. The V gene is TRBV15, the J gene TRBJ2-2; D unclear. The germline gives CDR1 LNHNV, CDR2 YYDKDF (reference sequence). V lost 4 bases and J 2 bases, leaving 2 bases between the germline ends. The CDR3 length is 12 residues. This CDR3 is CATSTNTGELFF. CDR3 DNA sequence: TGTGCCACCAGCACCAACACCGGGGAGCTGTTTTTT.

V is TRBV27 and J is TRBJ2-1, with TRBD2 identical over 10 bases. Germline trimming cut 2 bases from V and 9 bases from J; bases unmatched to any gene: 10. CDR3 size: 16 residues. Germline-derived CDR1 and CDR2 are MNHEY and SMNVEV (reference sequence). The CDR3 protein is CASSLNPSGGAGEQFF. DNA of the CDR3: TGTGCCAGCAGTTTAAATCCCAGCGGGGGGGCCGGTGAGCAGTTCTTC.

V and J are TRBV5-6 and TRBJ2-3, with D perhaps TRBD2 (6 bases). V was clipped by 4 bases and J by 1 base, with 16 bases between them. This CDR3 has 16 residues. In germline, CDR1 is SGHDT, CDR2 YYEEEE. The CDR3 spells CASSPVGGRGTDTQYF. The CDR3 DNA reads TGTGCCAGCAGCCCAGTAGGAGGGCGAGGCACAGATACGCAGTATTTT. Drawing the rest from reference TRBV5-6 and TRBJ2-3, the complete variable domain is DAGVTQSPTHLIKTRGQQVTLRCSPKSGHDTVSWYQQALGQGPQFIFQYYEEEERQRGNFPDRFSGHQFPNYSSELNVNALLLGDSALYLCASSPVGGRGTDTQYFGPGTRLTVL.

The chain uses TRBV5-4 and TRBJ2-3, with D possibly TRBD1 on 7 matching bases. The germline V and J ends were trimmed by 3 bases and 4 bases, with 12 bases remaining between them. Germline lookup yields CDR1 SGHNT and CDR2 YYREEE (reference sequence). The CDR3 sequence is 14 residues long. CDR3 bases: TGTGCCAGCAGCTCCCAGGGGGGCTCAGATACGCAGTATTTT. This sequence encodes CASSSQGGSDTQYF.

The chain couples TRBV18 to TRBJ1-1, with D uncertain. CDR3 length: 15 residues. Trimming took 1 base from V and 1 from J, leaving 10 bases between them. Germline V gene lookup returns CDR1 KGHSH and CDR2 LQKENI. In DNA form, the CDR3 reads TGTGCCAGCTCACCACTCCCGGGGAGGAACACTGAAGCTTTCTTT. This gives the protein CASSPLPGRNTEAFF.

The CDR3 region is CASSTQDGRDYGYTF. CDR3 nucleotide sequence: TGTGCCAGCAGTACGCAAGACGGCAGGGACTATGGCTACACCTTC. This chain connects TRBV28 to TRBJ1-2; D perhaps matches TRBD1 (5 bases). Trimming stripped 5 bases from V and 3 bases from J, with 16 bases between. Germline CDR1 MDHEN, CDR2 SYDVKM. The CDR3 is made up of 15 amino acids.

J is TRBJ1-5 and V is TRBV18; D unclear. The CDR3 has 13 residues. The germline V and J ends were trimmed by 4 bases and 5 bases, with 9 bases remaining between them. Looked up from germline, CDR1 is KGHSH and CDR2 is LQKENI. CDR3 loop: CASSRSEDQPQHF. CDR3 nucleotides: TGTGCCAGCTCACGCAGCGAAGATCAGCCCCAGCATTTT. The whole variable domain, filled in from reference TRBV18 and TRBJ1-5, reads NAGVMQNPRHLVRRRGQEARLRCSPMKGHSHVYWYRQLPEEGLKFMVYLQKENIIDESGMPKERFSAEFPKEGPSILRIQQVVRGDSAAYFCASSRSEDQPQHFGDGTRLSIL.

V is TRBV7-6 and J is TRBJ1-6; D uncertain. With 4 bases removed from V and 0 bases from J, the gap between germline ends came to 4 bases. This CDR3 has 14 amino acids. Germline V gene sequence: CDR1 SGHVS, CDR2 FNYEAQ. The CDR3 sequence is CASSWGSYNSPLHF. DNA for the CDR3: TGTGCCAGCAGCTGGGGCTCCTATAATTCACCCCTCCACTTT.

The table lists this clone with a count of one. The V gene is TRBV6-1, the J gene TRBJ1-5; no clear D. V was trimmed by 3 bases and J by 3 bases, leaving 9 bases between them. The germline gives CDR1 MNHNS, CDR2 SASEGT. The CDR3 spans 14 residues. The CDR3 region has the DNA TGTGCCAGCAGTGAGCGTCCCGTCAATCAGCCCCAGCATTTT. It is translated as CASSERPVNQPQHF.

V and J are TRBV6-1 and TRBJ1-1; a weak D match, TRBD1 (5 bases). CDR3 length equals 13 residues. Trimming removed 7 bases at V and 1 base at J, with 10 bases between. Germline V lookup: CDR1 MNHNS, CDR2 SASEGT. The CDR3 coding sequence is TGTGCCAGCAAGTGGGGACCGAACACTGAAGCTTTCTTT. Residues: CASKWGPNTEAFF.

The chain couples TRBV7-9 to TRBJ2-7; D perhaps matches TRBD2 (5 bases). Looked up from germline, CDR1 is SEHNR and CDR2 is FQNEAQ (reference sequence). The CDR3 length is 13 residues. Trimming pared 2 bases from V and 4 bases from J, leaving 9 bases between. CDR3: CASSLPGSYEQYF. CDR3 DNA sequence: TGTGCCAGCAGCTTACCGGGATCTTACGAGCAGTACTTC.

The rearrangement links TRBV5-1 to TRBJ2-7; 10 positions agree with TRBD2. Looked up from germline, CDR1 is SGHRS and CDR2 is YFSETQ. V lost 0 bases to trimming and J lost 5 bases; unmatched junction nucleotides: 11. CDR3 size: 17 residues. The DNA of the CDR3 is TGCGCCAGCAGCTTGGGGCCCCCTAGCGGGGGTCAGGACGAGCAGTACTTC. Translated: CASSLGPPSGGQDEQYF.

The rearrangement uses TRBV7-9 and TRBJ2-5; 8 bases are shared with TRBD1. The CDR3 loop spans 15 amino acids. The germline gives CDR1 SEHNR, CDR2 FQNEAQ (reference sequence). Trimming took 1 base from V and 2 from J; bases not matched to a gene: 3. The DNA of the CDR3 is TGTGCCAGCAGCTTAGTCAGGGGGCGACAAGAGACCCAGTACTTC. Translated: CASSLVRGRQETQYF. Full variable domain (rest looked up from reference TRBV7-9 and TRBJ2-5): DTGVSQNPRHKITKRGQNVTFRCDPISEHNRLYWYRQTLGQGPEFLTYFQNEAQLEKSRLLSDRFSAERPKGSFSTLEIQRTEQGDSAMYLCASSLVRGRQETQYFGPGTRLLVL.

This clone was detected only a few times. The genes are TRBV20-1 and TRBJ2-4; D may match TRBD1 or TRBD2 (5 bases each). Germline loops: CDR1 DFQATT, CDR2 SNEGSKA (reference sequence). V was clipped by 3 bases and J by 14 bases, with 11 bases between them. There are 10 residues in the CDR3. The CDR3 here is CSASGALEYF. The CDR3 bases are TGCAGTGCTAGCGGGGCCTTGGAGTACTTC.

V and J are TRBV6-5 and TRBJ1-1; D remains unclear. V lost 2 bases and J lost 1, with 5 bases in between. Germline lookup yields CDR1 MNHEY and CDR2 SVGAGI. The CDR3 length is 13 residues. The CDR3, as DNA: TGTGCCAGCAGTTACGAGGGGAACACTGAAGCTTTCTTT. Amino acids: CASSYEGNTEAFF.

The V call is TRBV5-5, the J call TRBJ1-2; the match to TRBD1 covers 7 bases. J was trimmed by 8 bases and V by 0 bases; bases with no gene match: 13. The CDR3 is made up of 16 amino acids. In germline, CDR1 is SGHKS, CDR2 YYEKEE (reference sequence). The DNA for the CDR3 is TGTGCCAGCAGCTTGGAGGGTTGGGGACAGAGCGGAGGCTACACCTTC. Protein: CASSLEGWGQSGGYTF.

There are a few counts of this clone. The J gene is TRBJ2-3, the V gene TRBV19; D uncertain. The ends were cut back, 7 bases at V and 3 bases at J, with 11 bases in the middle. This CDR3 contains 13 residues. Looked up from germline, CDR1 is LNHDA and CDR2 is SQIVND (reference sequence). DNA of the CDR3: TGTGCCAGTATGGGCACCCCAACAGATACGCAGTATTTT. Its translation is CASMGTPTDTQYF.

The chain recombines TRBV6-6 with TRBJ1-2; no clear D gene. The V gene lost 7 bases and the J gene lost 7 bases, with 19 bases spanning the gap. Germline CDR1 and CDR2: MNHNY and SVGAGI (reference sequence). The CDR3 is 14 residues long. CDR3 in amino acids: CASTDTTRQRGYTF. The CDR3, as DNA: TGTGCCAGCACCGATACTACAAGGCAGCGTGGCTACACCTTC.

The genes are TRBV5-1 and TRBJ1-6; D unresolved. The CDR3 contains 14 residues. The ends were cut back, 1 base at V and 8 bases at J, with 10 bases in the middle. Germline-derived CDR1 and CDR2 are SGHRS and YFSETQ. The chain's CDR3 is CASSLTITDSPLHF. DNA for the CDR3: TGCGCCAGCAGCTTGACTATAACGGATTCACCCCTCCACTTT.

The chain uses TRBV5-1 and TRBJ2-5; TRBD1 or TRBD2 may be the D gene (7 bases each). The CDR3 length is 15 residues. V lost 4 bases and J 1 base, leaving 14 bases between the germline ends. Germline V gene lookup returns CDR1 SGHRS and CDR2 YFSETQ. The DNA of the CDR3 is TGCGCCAGCAGCGGCGGCAGGGGGGGCCAAGAGACCCAGTACTTC. Its translation is CASSGGRGGQETQYF. Using reference TRBV5-1 and TRBJ2-5 for the parts outside the CDR3, the full variable domain is KAGVTQTPRYLIKTRGQQVTLSCSPISGHRSVSWYQQTPGQGLQFLFEYFSETQRNKGNFPGRFSGRQFSNSRSEMNVSTLELGDSALYLCASSGGRGGQETQYFGPGTRLLVL.

The chain uses TRBV5-8 and TRBJ2-5; TRBD1 agrees at 8 bases. This CDR3 spans 14 amino acids. CDR1 SGHTS and CDR2 YDEGEE come from the germline V gene. Trimming removed 1 base from V and 7 bases from J; junction bases left unmatched: 6. The CDR3 nucleotides are TGTGCCAGCAGCTTGCTTGGGACAGGATCGACCCAGTACTTC. Protein product: CASSLLGTGSTQYF.

The genes are TRBV29-1 and TRBJ1-1; the D gene is possibly TRBD1 (5 bases). Per the germline V gene, CDR1 is SQVTM and CDR2 is ANQGSEA. CDR3 length equals 12 residues. The V and J ends lost 6 bases and 9 bases respectively, with 17 bases between them. Here the CDR3 DNA reads TGCAGCGTACTTAGGGGAGGGACTAAAGCTTTCTTT. Translating gives CSVLRGGTKAFF.

The chain has TRBV4-1 and TRBJ1-1; D may be TRBD1 (6 bases). This CDR3 has 21 residues. Looked up from germline, CDR1 is MGHRA and CDR2 is YSYEKL. V lost 1 base, J lost 0 bases, and 27 bases lay in between. CDR3 amino acids: CASSQVTSGMGGIGMNTEAFF. CDR3 sequence (DNA): TGCGCCAGCAGCCAAGTCACCTCTGGTATGGGGGGCATAGGAATGAACACTGAAGCTTTCTTT.

The chain joins TRBV7-8 to TRBJ2-2; 8 bases match TRBD1. Germline loops: CDR1 SGHVS, CDR2 FQNEAQ. The CDR3 runs 16 residues. Trimming cost V 5 bases and J 2 bases; bases outside gene matches: 7. The CDR3 region is CASSPGGQANTGELFF. DNA of the CDR3: TGTGCCAGCAGCCCCGGGGGACAGGCAAACACCGGGGAGCTGTTTTTT.

The chain carries TRBV6-4 and TRBJ2-1, with unresolved D. This CDR3 is 14 amino acids long. CDR1 is MRHNA, CDR2 SNTAGT, per germline. The V and J ends lost 4 bases and 4 bases respectively, with 11 bases between them. CDR3 residues: CASSAHHSYNEQFF. The CDR3 coding sequence is TGTGCCAGCAGTGCTCACCACAGTTACAATGAGCAGTTCTTC.

This sequence joins TRBV27 and TRBJ2-2; D remains unclear. The CDR3 length is 12 residues. Germline V lookup: CDR1 MNHEY, CDR2 SMNVEV (reference sequence). The V and J ends lost 6 bases and 1 base respectively, with 3 bases between them. CDR3 protein: CASSRNTGELFF. DNA of the CDR3: TGTGCCAGCAGCAGGAACACCGGGGAGCTGTTTTTT.

The chain joins TRBV7-2 to TRBJ2-7, with D uncertain. The CDR3 runs 14 residues. V was trimmed by 5 bases and J by 0 bases, leaving 11 bases between them. The germline CDR1 and CDR2 sequences are SGHTA and FQGNSA. CDR3 amino acids: CASSPQWASYEQYF. Written as DNA, the CDR3 is TGTGCCAGCAGCCCTCAGTGGGCCTCCTACGAGCAGTACTTC.

J is TRBJ2-7 and V is TRBV18; 10 nucleotides match TRBD1. Germline CDR1 reads KGHSH; CDR2 reads LQKENI. Trimming cost V 6 bases and J 6 bases; bases outside gene matches: 2. The CDR3 loop spans 12 amino acids. The CDR3 DNA is TGTGCCAGCTCGGGACAGGGGATCGAGCAGTACTTC. Residues: CASSGQGIEQYF.

The gene calls are TRBV4-1 and TRBJ1-1; no reliable D call. The CDR3 loop spans 13 amino acids. Germline assignment: CDR1 MGHRA and CDR2 YSYEKL. V gave up 6 bases and J gave up 1 base, with 9 bases separating them. The CDR3 nucleotides read TGCGCCAGCAGTCTAGACTGGAACACTGAAGCTTTCTTT. As protein: CASSLDWNTEAFF.

This rearrangement joins TRBV28 to TRBJ2-7; no firm D call. The CDR3 spans 13 residues. Germline V gene data show CDR1 as MDHEN and CDR2 as SYDVKM. The V gene lost 4 bases and the J gene lost 3 bases, with 10 bases spanning the gap. The CDR3 protein is CASSYPNFYEQYF. As DNA, the CDR3 is TGTGCCAGCAGTTACCCCAACTTCTACGAGCAGTACTTC. Full variable domain (missing parts from reference TRBV28 and TRBJ2-7): DVKVTQSSRYLVKRTGEKVFLECVQDMDHENMFWYRQDPGLGLRLIYFSYDVKMKEKGDIPEGYSVSREKKERFSLILESASTNQTSMYLCASSYPNFYEQYFGPGTRLTVT.